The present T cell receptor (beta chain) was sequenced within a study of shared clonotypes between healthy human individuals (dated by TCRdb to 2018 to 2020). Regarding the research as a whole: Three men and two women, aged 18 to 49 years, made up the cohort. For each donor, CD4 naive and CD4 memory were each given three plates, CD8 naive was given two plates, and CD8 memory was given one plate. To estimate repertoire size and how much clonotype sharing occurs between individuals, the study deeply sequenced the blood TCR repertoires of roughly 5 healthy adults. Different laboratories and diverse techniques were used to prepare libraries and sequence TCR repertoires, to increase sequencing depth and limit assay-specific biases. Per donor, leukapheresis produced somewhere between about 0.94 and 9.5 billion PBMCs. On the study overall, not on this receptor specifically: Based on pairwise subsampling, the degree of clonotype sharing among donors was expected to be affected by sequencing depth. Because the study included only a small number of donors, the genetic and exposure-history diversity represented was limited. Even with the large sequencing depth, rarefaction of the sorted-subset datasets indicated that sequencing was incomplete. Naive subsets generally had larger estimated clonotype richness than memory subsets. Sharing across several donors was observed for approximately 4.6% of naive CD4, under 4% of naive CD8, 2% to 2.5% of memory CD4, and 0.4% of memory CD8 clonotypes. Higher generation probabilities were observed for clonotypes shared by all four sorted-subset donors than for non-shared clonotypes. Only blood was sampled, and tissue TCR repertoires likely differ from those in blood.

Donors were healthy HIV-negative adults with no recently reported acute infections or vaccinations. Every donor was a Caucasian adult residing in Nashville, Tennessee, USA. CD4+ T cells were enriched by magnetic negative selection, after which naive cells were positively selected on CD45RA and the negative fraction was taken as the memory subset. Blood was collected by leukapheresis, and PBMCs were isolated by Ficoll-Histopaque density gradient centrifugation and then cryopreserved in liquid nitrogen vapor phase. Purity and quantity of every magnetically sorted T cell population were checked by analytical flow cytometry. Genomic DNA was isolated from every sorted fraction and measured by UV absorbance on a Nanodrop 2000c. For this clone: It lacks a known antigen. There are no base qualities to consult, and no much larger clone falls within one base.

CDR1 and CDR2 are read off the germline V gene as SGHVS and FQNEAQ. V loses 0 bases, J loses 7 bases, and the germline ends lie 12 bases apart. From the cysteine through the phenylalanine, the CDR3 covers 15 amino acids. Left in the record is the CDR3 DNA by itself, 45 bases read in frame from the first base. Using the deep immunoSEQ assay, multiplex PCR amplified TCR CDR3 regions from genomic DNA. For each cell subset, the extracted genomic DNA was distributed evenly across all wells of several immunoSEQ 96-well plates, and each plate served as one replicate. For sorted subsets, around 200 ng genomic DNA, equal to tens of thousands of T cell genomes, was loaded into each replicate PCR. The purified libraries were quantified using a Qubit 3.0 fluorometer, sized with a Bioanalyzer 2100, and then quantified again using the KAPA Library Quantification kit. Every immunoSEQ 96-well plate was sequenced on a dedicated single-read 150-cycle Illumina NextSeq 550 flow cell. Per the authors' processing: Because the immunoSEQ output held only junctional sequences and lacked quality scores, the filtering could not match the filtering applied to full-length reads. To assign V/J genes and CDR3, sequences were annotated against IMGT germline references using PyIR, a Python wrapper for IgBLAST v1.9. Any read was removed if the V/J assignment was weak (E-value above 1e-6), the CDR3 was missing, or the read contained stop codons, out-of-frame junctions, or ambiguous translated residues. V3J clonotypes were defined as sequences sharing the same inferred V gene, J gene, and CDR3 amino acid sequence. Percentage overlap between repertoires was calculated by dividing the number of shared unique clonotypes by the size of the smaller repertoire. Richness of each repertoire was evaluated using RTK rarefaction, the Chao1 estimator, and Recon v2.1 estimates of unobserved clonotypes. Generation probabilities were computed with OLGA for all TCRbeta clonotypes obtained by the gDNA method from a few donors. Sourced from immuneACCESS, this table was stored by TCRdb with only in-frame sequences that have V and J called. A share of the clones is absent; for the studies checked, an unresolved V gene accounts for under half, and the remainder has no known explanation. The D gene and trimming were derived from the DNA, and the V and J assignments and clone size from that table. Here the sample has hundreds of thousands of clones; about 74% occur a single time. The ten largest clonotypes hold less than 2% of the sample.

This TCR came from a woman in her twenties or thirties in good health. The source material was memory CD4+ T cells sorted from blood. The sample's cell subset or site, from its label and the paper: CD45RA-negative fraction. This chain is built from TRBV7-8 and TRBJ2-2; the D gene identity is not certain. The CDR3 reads CASSLAVVTFGELFF. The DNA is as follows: TGTGCCAGCAGCTTAGCCGTCGTTACCTTCGGGGAGCTGTTTTTT.